This T cell receptor beta chain stems from a study of blood T cells in healthy people across ages. Points from the study as a whole: Samples with more naive T cells showed higher observed beta diversity.

As to this clonotype: Its antigen is not known.

Then a second PCR, running about 6 to 11 cycles, was carried out with a sample-barcoded 5' primer and a J-beta primer mix. Carrying 12 random nucleotides, a template-switch adaptor labeled each individual cDNA molecule. TCRdb re-analysed the 5' RACE reads in MiXCR, keeping a single row per CDR3 protein. Among 850,000 to 1,100,000 distinct CDR3 sequences listed, approximately 38% were seen once. Sequencing input: blood. This clonotype originated in a man aged 18 to 29 in good health.

As DNA, the CDR3 is TGTGCCAGCAGTTACTCGTTCACAGGGCTGAACACTGAAGCTTTCTTT. Translating gives CASSYSFTGLNTEAFF. The V gene is TRBV6-5, the J gene TRBJ1-1; possibly TRBD1 for D (6 bases). This CDR3 spans 16 amino acids. Germline-derived CDR1 and CDR2 are MNHEY and SVGAGI. V lost 0 bases and J 0 bases, leaving 11 bases between the germline ends.